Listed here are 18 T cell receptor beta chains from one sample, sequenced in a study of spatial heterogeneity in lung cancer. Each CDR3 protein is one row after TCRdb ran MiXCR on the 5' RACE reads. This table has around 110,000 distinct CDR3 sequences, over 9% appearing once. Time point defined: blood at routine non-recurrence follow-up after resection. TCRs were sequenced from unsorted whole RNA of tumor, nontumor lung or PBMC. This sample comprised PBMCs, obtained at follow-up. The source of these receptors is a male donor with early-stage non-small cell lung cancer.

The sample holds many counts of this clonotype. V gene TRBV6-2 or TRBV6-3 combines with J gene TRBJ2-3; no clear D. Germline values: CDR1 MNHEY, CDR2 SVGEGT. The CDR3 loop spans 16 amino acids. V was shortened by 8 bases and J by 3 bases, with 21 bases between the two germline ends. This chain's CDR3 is CASSQLGRTTTDTQYF. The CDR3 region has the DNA TGTGCCAGCTCCCAGCTGGGCAGGACCACGACAGATACGCAGTATTTT.

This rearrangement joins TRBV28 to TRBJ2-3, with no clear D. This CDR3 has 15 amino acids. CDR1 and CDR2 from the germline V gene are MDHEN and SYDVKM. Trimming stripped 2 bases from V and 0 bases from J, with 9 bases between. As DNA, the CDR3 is TGTGCCAGCAGTTTAGGAATCATTAGCACAGATACGCAGTATTTT. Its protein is CASSLGIISTDTQYF.

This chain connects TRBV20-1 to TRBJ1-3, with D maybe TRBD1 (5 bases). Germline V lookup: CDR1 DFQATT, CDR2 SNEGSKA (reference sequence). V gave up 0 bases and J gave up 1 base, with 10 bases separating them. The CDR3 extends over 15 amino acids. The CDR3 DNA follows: TGCAGTGCTAGAGATCCCAGGGAATCTGGAAACACCATATATTTT. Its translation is CSARDPRESGNTIYF.

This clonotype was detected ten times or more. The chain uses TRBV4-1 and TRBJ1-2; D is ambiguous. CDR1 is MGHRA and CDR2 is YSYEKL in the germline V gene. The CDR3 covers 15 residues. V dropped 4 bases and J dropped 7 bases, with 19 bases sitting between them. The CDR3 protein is CASSLTNTVDVGYTF. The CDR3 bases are TGCGCCAGCAGCCTCACTAATACAGTAGACGTTGGCTACACCTTC.

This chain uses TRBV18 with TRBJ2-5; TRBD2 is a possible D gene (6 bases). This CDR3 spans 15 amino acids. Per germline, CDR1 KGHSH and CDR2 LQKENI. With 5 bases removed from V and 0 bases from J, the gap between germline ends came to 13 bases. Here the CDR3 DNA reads TGTGCCAGCTCAGACGGGGGTCGGTACCAAGAGACCCAGTACTTC. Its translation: CASSDGGRYQETQYF.

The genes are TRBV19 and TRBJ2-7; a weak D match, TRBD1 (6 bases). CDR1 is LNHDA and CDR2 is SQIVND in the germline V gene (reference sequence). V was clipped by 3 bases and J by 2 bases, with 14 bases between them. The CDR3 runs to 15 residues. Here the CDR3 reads CASSIGQGRTYEQYF. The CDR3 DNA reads TGTGCCAGTAGTATCGGCCAGGGGCGTACCTACGAGCAGTACTTC.

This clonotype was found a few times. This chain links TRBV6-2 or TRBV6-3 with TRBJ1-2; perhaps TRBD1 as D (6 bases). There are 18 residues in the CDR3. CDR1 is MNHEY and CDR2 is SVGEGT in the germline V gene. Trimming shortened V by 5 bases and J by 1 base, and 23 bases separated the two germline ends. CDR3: CASSQRIYRTADNYGYTF. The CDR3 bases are TGTGCCAGCAGTCAGAGGATTTATAGGACAGCTGATAACTATGGCTACACCTTC.

The chain's CDR3 is CASSVGQISGNTIYF. CDR3 nucleotide sequence: TGTGCCAGCAGCGTAGGACAGATCTCTGGAAACACCATATATTTT. This chain connects TRBV9 to TRBJ1-3; TRBD1 might be the D (5 bases). The length of the CDR3 is 15 residues. Germline CDR1 reads SGDLS; CDR2 reads YYNGEE. Trimming cost V 0 bases and J 0 bases, with 7 bases left between them.

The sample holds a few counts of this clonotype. The CDR3 reads CASRGGLAGIYEQYF. The CDR3 DNA reads TGCGCCAGCAGGGGTGGACTAGCGGGAATCTACGAGCAGTACTTC. V gene TRBV5-1 combines with J gene TRBJ2-7, with 12 bases matching TRBD2. V shed 5 bases, J shed 3 bases, and the junction held 6 bases outside the gene matches. Germline V gene data show CDR1 as SGHRS and CDR2 as YFSETQ. The CDR3 is made up of 15 amino acids.

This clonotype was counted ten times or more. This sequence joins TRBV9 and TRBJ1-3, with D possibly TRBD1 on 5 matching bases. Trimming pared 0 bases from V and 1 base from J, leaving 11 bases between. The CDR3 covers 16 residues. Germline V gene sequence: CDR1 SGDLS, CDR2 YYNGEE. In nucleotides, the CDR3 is TGTGCCAGCAGCGTAGACCTGACAGTATCTGGAAACACCATATATTTT. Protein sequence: CASSVDLTVSGNTIYF.

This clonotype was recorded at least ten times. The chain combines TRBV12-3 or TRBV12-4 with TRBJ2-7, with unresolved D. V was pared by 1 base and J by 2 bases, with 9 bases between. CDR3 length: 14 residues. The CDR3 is CASSLVLGTYEQYF. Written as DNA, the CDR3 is TGTGCCAGCAGTTTAGTTTTAGGGACCTACGAGCAGTACTTC.

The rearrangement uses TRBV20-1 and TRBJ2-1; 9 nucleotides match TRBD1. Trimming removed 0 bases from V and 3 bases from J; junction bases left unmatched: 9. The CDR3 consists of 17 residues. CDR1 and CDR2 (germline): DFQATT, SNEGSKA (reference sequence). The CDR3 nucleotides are TGCAGTGCTAGAGATGGGGACAGGGCAACAGTCTACAATGAGCAGTTCTTC. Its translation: CSARDGDRATVYNEQFF.

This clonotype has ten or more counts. CDR3 sequence (DNA): TGTGCCACCAGTGCCCCTCGAGGCGGTCCGGGTAATTCACCCCTCCACTTT. Its translation is CATSAPRGGPGNSPLHF. This chain uses TRBV24-1 with TRBJ1-6; D is ambiguous. There are 17 residues in the CDR3. V lost 5 bases and J 6 bases, leaving 19 bases between the germline ends. Germline V gene lookup returns CDR1 KGHDR and CDR2 SFDVKD.

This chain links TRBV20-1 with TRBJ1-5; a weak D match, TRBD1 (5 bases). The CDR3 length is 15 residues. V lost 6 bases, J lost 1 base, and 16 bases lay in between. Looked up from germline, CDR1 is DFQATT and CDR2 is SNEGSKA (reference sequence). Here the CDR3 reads CSAPRGARSNQPQHF. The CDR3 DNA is TGCAGTGCGCCCCGAGGGGCCAGGAGCAATCAGCCCCAGCATTTT.

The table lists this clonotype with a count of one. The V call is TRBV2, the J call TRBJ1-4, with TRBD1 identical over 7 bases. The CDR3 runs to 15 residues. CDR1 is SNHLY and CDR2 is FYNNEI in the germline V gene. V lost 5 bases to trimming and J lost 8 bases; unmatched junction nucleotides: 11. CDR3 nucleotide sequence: TGTGCCAGCAGTCGAACCCCAGGGGGAGGAGAAAAACTGTTTTTT. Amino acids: CASSRTPGGGEKLFF.

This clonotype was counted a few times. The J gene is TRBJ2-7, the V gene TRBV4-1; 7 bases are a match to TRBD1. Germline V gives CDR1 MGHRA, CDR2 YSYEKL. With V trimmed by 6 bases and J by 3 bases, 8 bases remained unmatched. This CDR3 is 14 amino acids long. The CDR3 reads CASSYTGTDYEQYF. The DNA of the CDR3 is TGCGCCAGCAGTTACACCGGGACAGACTACGAGCAGTACTTC.

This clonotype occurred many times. The CDR3 sequence is CAISEFDRTGMNEQFF. The CDR3 nucleotides read TGTGCCATCAGTGAGTTCGATCGGACAGGGATGAATGAGCAGTTCTTC. The chain is built from TRBV10-3 and TRBJ2-1, with 8 bases fitting TRBD1. This CDR3 comprises 16 residues. Germline V gene sequence: CDR1 ENHRY, CDR2 SYGVKD. V shed 1 base and J 7 bases; nucleotides not matched to a gene: 9.

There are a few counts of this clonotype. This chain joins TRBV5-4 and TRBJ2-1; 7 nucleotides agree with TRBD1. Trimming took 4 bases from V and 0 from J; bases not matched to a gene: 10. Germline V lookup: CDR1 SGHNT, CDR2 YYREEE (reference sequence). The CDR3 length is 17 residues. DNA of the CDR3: TGTGCCAGCAGCCCAGGGGGATTCCCGAGCTCCTACAATGAGCAGTTCTTC. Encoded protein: CASSPGGFPSSYNEQFF.